This T cell receptor beta chain originates from a study of blood T cell repertoires in COVID-19. Looking at the study overall: Samples representing acute and convalescent COVID-19 were sourced from the United States, Italy and Spain. PBMCs, B-cell-depleted T cells, or T cells were the source of the cDNA or gDNA that made up the material.

Sequencing was performed with immunoSEQ multiplex PCR; in TCRdb, only in-frame clones are kept and a portion is missing. Among approximately 400,000 clones, about 87% were seen once, and the ten largest hold approximately 12%. The Seattle site enrolled patients during active infection and followed them longitudinally. Per the germline V gene, CDR1 is LGHDT and CDR2 is YNNKEL (reference sequence). With 4 bases removed from V and 7 bases from J, the gap between germline ends came to 16 bases. The CDR3 length is 14 residues. The chain joins TRBV3-1 (or the pseudogene TRBV3-2) to TRBJ2-5, with a weak D call TRBD1 (5 bases). The clonotype comes from a woman aged 50 to 65 with COVID-19, enrolled during active disease. The sample taken for sequencing was peripheral blood. The CDR3 DNA follows: TGTGCCAGCAGCCTCGGCCTTTTTCAGGGGACCCAGTACTTC. It specifies CASSLGLFQGTQYF.